Reported below is one T cell receptor beta chain. Its antigen is currently unknown. This specimen comes from a study of OX40 agonist ivuxolimab in advanced cancers. Whole-study context: Patients received intravenous ivuxolimab every 2 weeks at 0.01 to 10 mg/kg. A diagnosis of hepatocellular carcinoma, melanoma, renal cell or head and neck cancer was present in dose-escalation patients. Those enrolled were 80% to 85% male, with a mean age of around 58 years and ages from about 20 to 90.

Study results and caveats: By week 6 at 0.1 to 3.0 mg/kg, blood CD4+ and CD8+ T cells had expanded clonally.

Produced via immunoSEQ multiplex PCR; TCRdb's table is partial and in-frame only. Among about 80,000 clones, roughly nine tenths were seen once, and the ten largest hold about 5%. Germline CDR1 reads SGHAT; CDR2 reads FQNNGV. The CDR3 spans 15 residues. V dropped 1 base and J dropped 7 bases, with 13 bases sitting between them. The chain combines TRBV11-2 with TRBJ2-2, with D possibly matching TRBD1 (6 bases). The sequencing used CD4+ or CD8+ T cells sorted from blood, collected in a trial of the OX40 agonist ivuxolimab. The clonotype comes from an adult with an advanced solid tumor such as melanoma, head and neck, liver or kidney cancer. CDR3 nucleotides: TGTGCCAGCAGCTTAGTCCAGGGGTTCGGCGGGGAGCTGTTTTTT. Translation: CASSLVQGFGGELFF.